The sequence of this TCR beta chain was determined in a study of T cells expressing NK-cell markers. About the study: In sorted CD3+CD56+NKG2C+, CD3+CD56+NKG2C- and CD3+CD56-NKG2C+ T cells, TCR beta repertoires were obtained.

With the 5' RACE reads reprocessed, TCRdb shows one record per CDR3 protein and no DNA. This sample's clone table lists about 380,000 distinct CDR3 sequences. The CDR3 is made up of 17 amino acids. From germline, CDR1 is SGHTA and CDR2 FQGNSA. Sequencing was carried out using blood T cells: a sorted CD56 or NKG2C T cell subset, CD4+ or CD8+ T cells, or bulk PBMC T cells (not recorded which). The chain employs TRBV7-2 and TRBJ2-2; the D call of TRBD2 rests on TCRdb alone, since no DNA is present to check it. This clonotype originated in a man aged 18-75 years in good health. The CDR3 sequence: CASSAQLAGANTGELFF.